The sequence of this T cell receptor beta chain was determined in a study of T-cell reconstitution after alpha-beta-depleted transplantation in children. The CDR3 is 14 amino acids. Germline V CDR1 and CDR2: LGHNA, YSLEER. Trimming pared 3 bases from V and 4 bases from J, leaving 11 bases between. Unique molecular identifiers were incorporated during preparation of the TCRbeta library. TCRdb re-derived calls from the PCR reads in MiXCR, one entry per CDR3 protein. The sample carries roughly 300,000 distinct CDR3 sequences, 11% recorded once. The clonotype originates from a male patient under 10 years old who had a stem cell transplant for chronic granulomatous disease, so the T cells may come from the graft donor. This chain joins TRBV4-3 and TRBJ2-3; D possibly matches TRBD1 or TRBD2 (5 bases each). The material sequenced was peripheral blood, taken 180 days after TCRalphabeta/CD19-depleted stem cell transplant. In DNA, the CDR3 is TGCGCCAGCAGCCAGGACTTGGGGGCAGATACGCAGTATTTT. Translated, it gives CASSQDLGADTQYF.